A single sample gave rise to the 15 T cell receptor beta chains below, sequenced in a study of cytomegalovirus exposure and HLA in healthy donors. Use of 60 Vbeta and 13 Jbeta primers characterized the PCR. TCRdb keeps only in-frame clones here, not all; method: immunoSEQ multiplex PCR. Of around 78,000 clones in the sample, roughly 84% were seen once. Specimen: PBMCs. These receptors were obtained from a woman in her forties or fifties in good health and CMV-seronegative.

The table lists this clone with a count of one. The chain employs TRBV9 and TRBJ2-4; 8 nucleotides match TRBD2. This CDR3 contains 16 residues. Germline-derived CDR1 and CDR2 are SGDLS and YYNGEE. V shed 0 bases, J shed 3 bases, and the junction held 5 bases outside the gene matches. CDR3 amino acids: CASSVADSGNKNIQYF. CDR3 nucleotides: TGTGCCAGCAGCGTAGCCGATAGCGGGAACAAAAACATTCAGTACTTC.

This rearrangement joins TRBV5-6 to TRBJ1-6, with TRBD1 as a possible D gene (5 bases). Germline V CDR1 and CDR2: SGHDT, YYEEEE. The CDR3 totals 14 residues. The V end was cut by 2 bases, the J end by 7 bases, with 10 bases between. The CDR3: CASSFPDKNSPLHF. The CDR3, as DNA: TGTGCCAGCAGCTTTCCGGACAAAAATTCACCCCTCCACTTT.

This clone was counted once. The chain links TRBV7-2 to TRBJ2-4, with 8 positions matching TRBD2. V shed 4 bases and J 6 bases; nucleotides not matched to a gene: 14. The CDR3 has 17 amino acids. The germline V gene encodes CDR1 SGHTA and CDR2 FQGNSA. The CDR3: CASSSGLAGPQGNIQYF. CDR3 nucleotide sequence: TGTGCCAGCAGCTCGGGGTTAGCGGGACCCCAGGGAAACATTCAGTACTTC.

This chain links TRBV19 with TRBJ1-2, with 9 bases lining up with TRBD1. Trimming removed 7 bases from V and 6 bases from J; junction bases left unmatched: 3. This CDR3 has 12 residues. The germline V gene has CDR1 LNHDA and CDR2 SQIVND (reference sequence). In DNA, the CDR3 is TGTGCCAGTACGAGGACAGGGGATGGCTACACCTTC. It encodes CASTRTGDGYTF. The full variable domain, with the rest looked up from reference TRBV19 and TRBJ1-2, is DGGITQSPKYLFRKEGQNVTLSCEQNLNHDAMYWYRQDPGQGLRLIYYSQIVNDFQKGDIAEGYSVSREKKESFPLTVTSAQKNPTAFYLCASTRTGDGYTFGSGTRLTVV.

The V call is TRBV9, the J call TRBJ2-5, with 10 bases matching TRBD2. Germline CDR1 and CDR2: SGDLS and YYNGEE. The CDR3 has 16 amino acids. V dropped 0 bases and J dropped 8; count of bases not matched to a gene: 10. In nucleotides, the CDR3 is TGTGCCAGCAGCGTAGGAGTTAGCGGGGGGCAAACCACCCAGTACTTC. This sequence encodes CASSVGVSGGQTTQYF. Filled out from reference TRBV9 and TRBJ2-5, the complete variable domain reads DSGVTQTPKHLITATGQRVTLRCSPRSGDLSVYWYQQSLDQGLQFLIQYYNGEERAKGNILERFSAQQFPDLHSELNLSSLELGDSALYFCASSVGVSGGQTTQYFGPGTRLLVL.

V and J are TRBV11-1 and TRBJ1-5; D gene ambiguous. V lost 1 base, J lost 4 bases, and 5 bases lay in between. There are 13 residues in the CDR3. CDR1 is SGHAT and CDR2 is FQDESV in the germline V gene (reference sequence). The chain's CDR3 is CASSLDLNQPQHF. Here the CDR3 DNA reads TGTGCCAGCAGCTTAGATCTTAATCAGCCCCAGCATTTT.

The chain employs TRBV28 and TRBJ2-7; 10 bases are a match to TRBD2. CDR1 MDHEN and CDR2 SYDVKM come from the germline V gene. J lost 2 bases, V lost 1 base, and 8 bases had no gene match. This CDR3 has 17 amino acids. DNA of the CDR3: TGTGCCAGCAGTTTATTATTCCGACTAGCGGGCCCCTACGAGCAGTACTTC. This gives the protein CASSLLFRLAGPYEQYF.

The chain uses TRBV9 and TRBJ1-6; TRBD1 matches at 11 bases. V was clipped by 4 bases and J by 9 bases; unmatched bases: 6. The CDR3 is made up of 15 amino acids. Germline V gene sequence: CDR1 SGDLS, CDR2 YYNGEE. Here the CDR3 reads CASSKGTGGRSPLHF. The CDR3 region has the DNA TGTGCCAGCAGCAAAGGGACAGGGGGGCGTTCACCCCTCCACTTT. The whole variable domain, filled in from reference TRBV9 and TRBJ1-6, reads DSGVTQTPKHLITATGQRVTLRCSPRSGDLSVYWYQQSLDQGLQFLIQYYNGEERAKGNILERFSAQQFPDLHSELNLSSLELGDSALYFCASSKGTGGRSPLHFGNGTRLTVT.

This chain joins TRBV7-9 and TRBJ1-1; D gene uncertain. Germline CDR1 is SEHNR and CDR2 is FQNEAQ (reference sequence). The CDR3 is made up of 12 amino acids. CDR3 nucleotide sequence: TGTACTAGCAGCTTAGAGTCCAGTGAAGCTTTCTTT. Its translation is CTSSLESSEAFF. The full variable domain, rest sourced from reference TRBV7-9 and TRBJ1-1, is DTGVSQNPRHKITKRGQNVTFRCDPISEHNRLYWYRQTLGQGPEFLTYFQNEAQLEKSRLLSDRFSAERPKGSFSTLEIQRTEQGDSAMYLCTSSLESSEAFFGQGTRLTVV.

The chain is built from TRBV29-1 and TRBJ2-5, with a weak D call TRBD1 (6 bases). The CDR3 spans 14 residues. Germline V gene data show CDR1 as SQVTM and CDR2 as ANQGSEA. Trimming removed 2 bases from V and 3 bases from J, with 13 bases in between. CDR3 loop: CSVEQGPGEETQYF. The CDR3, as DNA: TGCAGCGTTGAACAGGGGCCCGGAGAAGAGACCCAGTACTTC.

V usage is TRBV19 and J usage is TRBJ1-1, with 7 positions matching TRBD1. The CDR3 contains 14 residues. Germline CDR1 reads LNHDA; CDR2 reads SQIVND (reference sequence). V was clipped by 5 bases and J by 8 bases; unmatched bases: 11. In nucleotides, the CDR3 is TGTGCCAGTAGTGTGACAGGGTTAATCTCCGAAGCTTTCTTT. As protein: CASSVTGLISEAFF.

CDR3 sequence (DNA): TGTGCCAGCAGACAAGAGGGGGCGGGCTATGGCTACACCTTC. It translates to CASRQEGAGYGYTF. The V and J genes are TRBV13 and TRBJ1-2; 7 bases line up with TRBD1. Germline V gene data show CDR1 as PRHDT and CDR2 as FYEKMQ (reference sequence). V was pared by 6 bases and J by 4 bases, with 8 bases of the junction left unmatched. CDR3 length equals 14 residues.

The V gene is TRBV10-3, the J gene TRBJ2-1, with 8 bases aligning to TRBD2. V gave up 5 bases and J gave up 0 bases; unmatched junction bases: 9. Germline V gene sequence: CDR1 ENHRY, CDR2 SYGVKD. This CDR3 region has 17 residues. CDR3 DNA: TGTGCCATCAGTAACGGACTAGCTGAAAGCTCCTACAATGAGCAGTTCTTC. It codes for CAISNGLAESSYNEQFF.

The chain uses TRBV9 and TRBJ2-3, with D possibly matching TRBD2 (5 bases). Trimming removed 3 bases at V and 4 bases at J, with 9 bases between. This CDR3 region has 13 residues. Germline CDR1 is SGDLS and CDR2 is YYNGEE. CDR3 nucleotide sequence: TGTGCCAGCAGCGCACTAGTACCAGATACGCAGTATTTT. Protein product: CASSALVPDTQYF.

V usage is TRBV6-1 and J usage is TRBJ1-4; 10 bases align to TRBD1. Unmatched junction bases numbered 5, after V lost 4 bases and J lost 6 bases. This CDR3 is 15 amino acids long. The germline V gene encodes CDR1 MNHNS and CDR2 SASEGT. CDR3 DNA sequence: TGTGCCAGCAGTGGACAGGGGGCCAAGTATGAAAAACTGTTTTTT. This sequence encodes CASSGQGAKYEKLFF.